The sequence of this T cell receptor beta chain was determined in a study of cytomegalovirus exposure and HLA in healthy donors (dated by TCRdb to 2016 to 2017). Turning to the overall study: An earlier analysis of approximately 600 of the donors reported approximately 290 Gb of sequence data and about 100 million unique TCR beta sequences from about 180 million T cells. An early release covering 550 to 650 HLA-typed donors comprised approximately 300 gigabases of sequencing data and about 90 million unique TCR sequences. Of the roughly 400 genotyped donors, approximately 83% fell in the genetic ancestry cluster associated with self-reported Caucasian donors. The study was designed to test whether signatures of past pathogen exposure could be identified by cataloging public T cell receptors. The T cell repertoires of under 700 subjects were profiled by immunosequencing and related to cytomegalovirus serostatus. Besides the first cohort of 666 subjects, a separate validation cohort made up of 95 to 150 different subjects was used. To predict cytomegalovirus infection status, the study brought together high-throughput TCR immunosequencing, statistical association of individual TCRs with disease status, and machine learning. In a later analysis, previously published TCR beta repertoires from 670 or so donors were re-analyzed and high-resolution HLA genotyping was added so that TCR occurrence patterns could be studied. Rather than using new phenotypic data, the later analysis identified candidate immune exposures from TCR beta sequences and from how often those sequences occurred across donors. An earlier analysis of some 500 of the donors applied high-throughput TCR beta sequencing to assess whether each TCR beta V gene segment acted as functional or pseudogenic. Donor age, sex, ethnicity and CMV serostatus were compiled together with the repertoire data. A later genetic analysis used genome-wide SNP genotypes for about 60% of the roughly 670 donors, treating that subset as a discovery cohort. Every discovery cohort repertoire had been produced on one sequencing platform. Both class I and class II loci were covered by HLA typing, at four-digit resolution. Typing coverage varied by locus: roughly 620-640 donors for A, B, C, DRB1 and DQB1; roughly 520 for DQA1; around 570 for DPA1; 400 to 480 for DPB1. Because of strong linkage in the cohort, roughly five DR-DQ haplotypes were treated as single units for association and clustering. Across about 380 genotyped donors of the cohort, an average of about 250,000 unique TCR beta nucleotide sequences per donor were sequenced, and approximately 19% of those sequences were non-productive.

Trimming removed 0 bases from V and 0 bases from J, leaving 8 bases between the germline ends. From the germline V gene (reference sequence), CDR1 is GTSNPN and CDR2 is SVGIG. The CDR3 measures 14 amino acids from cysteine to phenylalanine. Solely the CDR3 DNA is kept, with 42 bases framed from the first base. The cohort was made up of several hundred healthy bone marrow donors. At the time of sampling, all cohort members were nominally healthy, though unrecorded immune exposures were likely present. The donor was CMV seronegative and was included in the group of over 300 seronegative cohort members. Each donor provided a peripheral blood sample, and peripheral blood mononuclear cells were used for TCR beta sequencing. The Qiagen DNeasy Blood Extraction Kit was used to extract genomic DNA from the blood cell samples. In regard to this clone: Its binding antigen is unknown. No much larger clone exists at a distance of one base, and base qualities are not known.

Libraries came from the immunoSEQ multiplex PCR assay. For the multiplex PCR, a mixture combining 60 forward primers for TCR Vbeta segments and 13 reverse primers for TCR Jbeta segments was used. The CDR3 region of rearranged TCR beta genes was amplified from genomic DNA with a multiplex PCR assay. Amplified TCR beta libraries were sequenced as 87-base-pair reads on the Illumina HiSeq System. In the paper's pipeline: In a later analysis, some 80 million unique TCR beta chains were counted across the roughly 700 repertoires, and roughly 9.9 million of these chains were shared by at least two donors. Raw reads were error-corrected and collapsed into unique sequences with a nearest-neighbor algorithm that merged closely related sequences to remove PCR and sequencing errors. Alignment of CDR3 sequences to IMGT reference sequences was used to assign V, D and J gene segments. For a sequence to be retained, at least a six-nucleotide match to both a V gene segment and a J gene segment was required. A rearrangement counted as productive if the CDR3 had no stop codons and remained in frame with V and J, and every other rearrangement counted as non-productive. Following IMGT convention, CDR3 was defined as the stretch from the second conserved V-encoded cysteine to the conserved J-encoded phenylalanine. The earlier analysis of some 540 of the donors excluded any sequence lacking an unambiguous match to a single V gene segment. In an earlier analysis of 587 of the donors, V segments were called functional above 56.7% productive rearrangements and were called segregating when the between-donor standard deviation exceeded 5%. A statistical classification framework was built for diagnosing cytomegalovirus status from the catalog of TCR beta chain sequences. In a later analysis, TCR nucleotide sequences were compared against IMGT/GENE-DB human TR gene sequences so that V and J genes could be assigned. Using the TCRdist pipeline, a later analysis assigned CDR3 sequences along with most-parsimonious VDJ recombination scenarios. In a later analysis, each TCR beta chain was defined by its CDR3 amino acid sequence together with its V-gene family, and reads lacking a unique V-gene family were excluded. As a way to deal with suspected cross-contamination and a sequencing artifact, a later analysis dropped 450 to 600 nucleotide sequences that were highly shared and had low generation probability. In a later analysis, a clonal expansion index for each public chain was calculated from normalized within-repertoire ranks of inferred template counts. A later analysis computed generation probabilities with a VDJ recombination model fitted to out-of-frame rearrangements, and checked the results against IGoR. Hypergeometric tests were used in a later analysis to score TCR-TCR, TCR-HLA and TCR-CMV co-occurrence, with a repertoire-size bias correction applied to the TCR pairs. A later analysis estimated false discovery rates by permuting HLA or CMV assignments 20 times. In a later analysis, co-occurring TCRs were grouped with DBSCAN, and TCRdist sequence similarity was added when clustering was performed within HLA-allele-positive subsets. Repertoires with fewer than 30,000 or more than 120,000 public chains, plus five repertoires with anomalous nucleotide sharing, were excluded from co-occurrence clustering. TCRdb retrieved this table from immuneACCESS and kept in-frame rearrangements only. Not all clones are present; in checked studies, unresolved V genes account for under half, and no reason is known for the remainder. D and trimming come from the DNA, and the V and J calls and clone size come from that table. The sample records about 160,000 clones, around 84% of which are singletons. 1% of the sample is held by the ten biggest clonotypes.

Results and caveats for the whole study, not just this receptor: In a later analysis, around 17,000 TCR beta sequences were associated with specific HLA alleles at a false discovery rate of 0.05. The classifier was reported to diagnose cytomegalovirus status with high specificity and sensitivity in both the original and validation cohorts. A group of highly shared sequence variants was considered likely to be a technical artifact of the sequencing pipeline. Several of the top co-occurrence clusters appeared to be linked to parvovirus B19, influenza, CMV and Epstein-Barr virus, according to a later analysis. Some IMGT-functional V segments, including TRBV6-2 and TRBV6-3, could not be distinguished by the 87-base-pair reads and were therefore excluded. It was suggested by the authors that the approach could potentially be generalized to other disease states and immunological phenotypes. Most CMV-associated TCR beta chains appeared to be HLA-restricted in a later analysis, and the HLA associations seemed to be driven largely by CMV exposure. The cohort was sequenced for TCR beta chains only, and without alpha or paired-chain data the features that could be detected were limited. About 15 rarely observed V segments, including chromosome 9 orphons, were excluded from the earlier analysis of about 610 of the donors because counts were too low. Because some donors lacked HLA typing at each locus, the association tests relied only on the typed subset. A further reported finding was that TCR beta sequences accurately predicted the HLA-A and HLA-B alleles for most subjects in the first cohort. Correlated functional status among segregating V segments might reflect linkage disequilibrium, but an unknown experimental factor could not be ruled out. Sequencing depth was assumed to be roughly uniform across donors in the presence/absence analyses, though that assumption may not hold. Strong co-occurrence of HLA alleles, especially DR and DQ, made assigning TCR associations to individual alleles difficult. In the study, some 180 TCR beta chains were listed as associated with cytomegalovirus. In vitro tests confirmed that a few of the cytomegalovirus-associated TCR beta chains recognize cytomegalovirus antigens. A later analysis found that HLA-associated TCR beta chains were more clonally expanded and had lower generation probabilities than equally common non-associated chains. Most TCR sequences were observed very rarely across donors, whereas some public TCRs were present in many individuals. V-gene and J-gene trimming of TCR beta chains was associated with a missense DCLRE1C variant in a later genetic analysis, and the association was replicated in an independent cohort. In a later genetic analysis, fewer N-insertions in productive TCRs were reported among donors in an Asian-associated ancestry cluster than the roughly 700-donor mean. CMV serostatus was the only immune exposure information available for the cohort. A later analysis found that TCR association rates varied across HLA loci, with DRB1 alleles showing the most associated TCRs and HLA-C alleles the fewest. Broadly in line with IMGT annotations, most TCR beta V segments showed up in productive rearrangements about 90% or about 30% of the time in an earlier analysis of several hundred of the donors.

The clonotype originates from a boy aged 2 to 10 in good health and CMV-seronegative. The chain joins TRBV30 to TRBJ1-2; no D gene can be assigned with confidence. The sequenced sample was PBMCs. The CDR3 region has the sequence CAWSVLLANYGYTF. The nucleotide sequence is TGTGCCTGGAGTGTCCTTTTAGCTAACTATGGCTACACCTTC.